This TCR beta chain emerged from a study of human T cells and chemical hapten exposure (dated by TCRdb to 2020 to 2022). About the study as a whole: For sensitization, 2% DPC in acetone was applied to a 2 cm by 2 cm area of upper inner arm skin. Patients additionally received weekly therapeutic DPC doses to the scalp throughout the roughly 25-week study period. Libraries were combined into a pool for sequencing, and differences in TCR yield between samples came mainly from small differences in library volumes within the pool. The study tracked peripheral blood TCR repertoire changes in vivo during primary and secondary sensitization to the hapten diphenylcyclopropenone (DPC) in alopecia patients. The mostly female patient cohort included alopecia areata with under or over 50% scalp involvement, alopecia totalis and alopecia universalis. Patch testing was performed on the upper back with Finn chambers containing 0.01% DPC, and the patch tests were scored after 6 days according to International Contact Dermatitis Research Group standards. For TCR sequencing, blood came from 25 to 30 alopecia patients at anywhere from one to four time points (pre-sensitization, 2, 6 and 24 weeks). Patient blood was sampled pre-sensitization (week 0) and at 2, 6 and about 24 weeks after DPC sensitization.

Study-level results and caveats: Compared with pre-sensitization or healthy control sets, expanded TCRs formed significantly more large CDR3 similarity clusters, which is consistent with antigen-driven responses. After repeated subsampling, changes were observed in the strength of the expansion versus patch-test correlation and in the threshold at which the correlation became significant. The number of PT1 expanded TCRs positively correlated with patch test score, significant at thresholds 8, 16 and 32 but not 4. All patients had alopecia, a presumed autoimmune disease, so their immune response might differ from that of healthy individuals. The number of TCRs above 1 in 1000 frequency did not change with DPC sensitization; there was no evidence of global repertoire structure alterations.

The library was prepared using RACE. This sample was sequenced with a NextSeq 500. Library preparation attached unique molecular identifiers to individual cDNA molecules for quantitative, reproducible TCR counting. Both TCR alpha and TCR beta chains were sequenced from each blood RNA sample. The authors' pipeline ran thus. The median number of TCRs per sample was 95,638, ranging from 23,224 to 690,600. The Decombinator software suite was used to annotate V, J and CDR3 in the TCR reads. For the PS versus PT1 abundance plots, all samples were subsampled to the same number of TCRs (28,000). Expanded TCRs were defined as absent before sensitization and observed at least eight times at the 2-week time point. TCRdb reworked the public reads: Q25 trimming with fastp, MiXCR clone assembly, productive beta chains retained. When rows share a CDR3 protein, they turn into one entry using the most common DNA and genes. These V and J calls are TCRdb output, not the study's own analysis. The sample records 120,000 or so distinct CDR3 sequences, about 10% of which are singletons. The ten largest account for approximately 2.5% of the sample.

The CDR3 runs 14 amino acids, cysteine and phenylalanine included. Only the CDR3 region is kept as DNA, spanning 42 bases read in frame from base 1. The junction carries 10 bases between V and J, which are trimmed by 0 bases and 4 bases respectively. From a lookup of the germline V gene, CDR1 and CDR2 are SGDLS and YYNGEE. This clonotype was recorded at least ten times. The clone's antigen remains unknown. It has no much larger one-base neighbor in the sample; base qualities were not kept. Reading the label with the study, this specimen's time point is: patch test 3, about 24 weeks after DPC sensitization. This specimen's treatment or condition label, interpreted: therapeutic diphenylcyclopropenone sensitization with weekly scalp DPC. At each patch-test visit, blood was drawn before the patch test was applied. Eligible patients were aged 18 to 70, diagnosed with alopecia, deemed suitable for DPC therapy, and excluded if pregnant. Total RNA was isolated from unfractionated whole blood collected in Tempus Blood RNA tubes.

The clonotype was recovered from a woman aged 50 to 60 with alopecia areata. Some clones in this sample may be carry-over from other donors' samples. Sequenced material: whole blood, taken in connection with sensitization to the hapten diphenylcyclopropenone (DPC). The chain links TRBV9 with TRBJ2-5, with an unclear D gene assignment. The CDR3 protein: CASSVASIPETQYF. The sequence in DNA is TGTGCCAGCAGCGTAGCCAGTATTCCAGAGACCCAGTACTTC.